The rows below give T cell receptor beta chains drawn from one sample of a study of metastatic and nonmetastatic thyroid tumors. From the PCR reads, TCRdb re-called clones with MiXCR. In the table there are roughly 83,000 clones, approximately 15% of which are singletons. Sequenced input: blood. These receptor sequences come from a female donor with papillary thyroid cancer or a benign thyroid nodule (not recorded which). Some clones in this sample may be carry-over from other donors' samples. CDR3s include the opening cysteine and the closing phenylalanine or tryptophan. D genes are given only for firm matches. Part of the rows lack a size; the others show once, few, many or a class for expanded clones.

TRBD1	TRBV28	few	TRBJ1-6	16	CASSSQSGTGDSPLRF	TGTGCCAGCAGTTCACAGTCGGGGACAGGGGATTCACCCCTCCGCTTT
NA	TRBV28	few	TRBJ2-7	15	CVSRTGVAALYEQYF	TGTGTCAGCAGAACGGGGGTGGCTGCCCTTTACGAGCAGTACTTC
NA	TRBV20-1	NA	TRBJ2-6	18	CSARTPGRFFSGANVLTF	TGCAGTGCTAGAACCCCGGGACGGTTTTTCTCTGGGGCCAACGTCCTGACTTTC
NA	TRBV5-1	many	TRBJ2-5	11	CASSLQETQYF	TGCGCCAGCAGCCTCCAAGAGACCCAGTACTTC
NA	TRBV7-2	many	TRBJ1-2	12	CASSLPGDGYTF	TGTGCCAGCAGCTTGCCGGGAGATGGCTACACCTTC
NA	TRBV6-1	NA	TRBJ1-2	16	CASTRDSSSVVYGYTF	TGTGCCAGCACCCGGGACTCATCCTCGGTCGTCTATGGCTACACCTTC
NA	TRBV5-6	few	TRBJ1-2	19	CASSPGGATGREGNYGYTF	TGTGCCAGCAGCCCTGGTGGGGCGACCGGAAGAGAGGGAAACTATGGCTACACCTTC
TRBD2	TRBV6-2/TRBV6-3	few	TRBJ2-3	17	CASSYMASGFSTDTQYF	TGTGCCAGCAGTTACATGGCTAGCGGTTTTAGCACAGATACGCAGTATTTT
TRBD1	TRBV18	many	TRBJ1-5	16	CASSPPSGQGGQPQHF	TGTGCCAGCTCACCACCCTCCGGACAGGGCGGTCAGCCCCAGCATTTT
NA	TRBV15	NA	TRBJ1-5	12	CSTSSEGQPQHF	TGTTCCACCAGCAGTGAGGGTCAGCCCCAGCATTTT
NA	TRBV3-1	many	TRBJ1-5	12	CASSQANQPQHF	TGTGCCAGCAGCCAAGCCAATCAGCCCCAGCATTTT
TRBD1	TRBV11-1	NA	TRBJ1-5	19	CASSARRDRFLSPNQPQHF	TGTGCCAGCAGCGCCCGACGGGACAGGTTCCTCAGCCCCAATCAGCCCCAGCATTTT
NA	TRBV2	many	TRBJ1-1	12	CASNRGDTEAFF	TGTGCCAGCAACCGAGGGGACACTGAAGCTTTCTTT
NA	TRBV5-4	many	TRBJ2-1	14	CASSGRNYVHEQFF	TGTGCCAGCAGCGGCAGGAACTACGTCCATGAGCAGTTCTTC
NA	TRBV3-1	many	TRBJ2-7	13	CASSRQLAYEQYF	TGTGCCAGCAGCCGACAGTTAGCCTACGAGCAGTACTTC
NA	TRBV11-2	many	TRBJ2-3	15	CASSASLVGADTQYF	TGTGCCAGCAGCGCTTCCCTAGTAGGGGCAGATACGCAGTATTTT
NA	TRBV20-1	many	TRBJ2-3	15	CSARVRETSTDTQYF	TGCAGTGCTAGAGTTCGAGAGACTAGCACAGATACGCAGTATTTT
NA	TRBV12-5	few	TRBJ2-1	14	CASGRGTGDNEQFF	TGTGCTAGTGGGCGGGGGACAGGAGACAATGAGCAGTTCTTC
NA	TRBV11-2	once	TRBJ2-7	15	CASILDSEMSYEQYF	TGTGCCAGCATCTTAGACAGCGAAATGTCCTACGAGCAGTACTTC
NA	TRBV20-1	many	TRBJ1-4	13	CSAMTGGSEKLFF	TGCAGTGCCATGACAGGAGGTAGTGAAAAACTGTTTTTT
NA	TRBV2	many	TRBJ1-1	15	CASSEEGILGTEAFF	TGTGCCAGCAGTGAAGAGGGGATATTGGGCACTGAAGCTTTCTTT
NA	TRBV24-1	many	TRBJ2-1	16	CATSDRREGAYNEQFF	TGTGCCACCAGTGACCGCAGGGAAGGGGCTTACAATGAGCAGTTCTTC
NA	TRBV5-1	NA	TRBJ2-5	13	CASRNREEETQYF	TGCGCCAGCCGAAATAGGGAAGAAGAGACCCAGTACTTC
TRBD2	TRBV7-2	many	TRBJ2-7	15	CASSDGLAGVGEQYF	TGTGCCAGCAGCGACGGACTAGCGGGGGTAGGCGAGCAGTACTTC
NA	TRBV6-1	many	TRBJ1-6	15	CASQRGEVYNSPLHF	TGTGCCAGCCAGAGAGGGGAAGTCTATAATTCACCCCTCCACTTT
NA	TRBV6-1	NA	TRBJ1-6	16	CASSDWKLGLNSPPHF	TGTGCCAGCAGTGACTGGAAACTGGGCCTTAATTCACCCCCCCACTTT
NA	TRBV7-8	many	TRBJ2-4	16	CASSPAQVGAKNIQYF	TGTGCCAGCAGCCCAGCCCAGGTCGGAGCCAAAAACATTCAGTACTTC
TRBD1	TRBV28	many	TRBJ2-6	16	CASSLYRGSGANVLTF	TGTGCCAGCAGTTTATACAGGGGGTCTGGGGCCAACGTCCTGACTTTC
TRBD2	TRBV27	many	TRBJ2-2	15	CASRLAGGPTGELFF	TGTGCCAGCAGACTAGCGGGGGGGCCCACCGGGGAGCTGTTCTTT
NA	TRBV10-3	NA	TRBJ1-6	14	CAIIEAPGGSLLHF	TGTGCCATCATTGAAGCGCCGGGCGGTTCACTCCTCCACTTT
TRBD2	TRBV20-1	many	TRBJ2-3	15	CSALRLAGGTDTQYF	TGCAGTGCTCTACGACTAGCGGGGGGCACAGATACGCAGTATTTT